This entry is about one T cell receptor (beta chain). What it recognizes is unknown. The data stem from a study of identical twins. This CDR3 is built from 20 residues. V lost 4 bases, J lost 2 bases, and 23 bases stayed unmatched. Study-wide results and limits: While abundant cord blood beta clonotypes carried fewer insertions, memory repertoires showed no such pattern. Monozygotic twins shared more out-of-frame TCR alpha than recombination models predicted.

Carrying unique molecular identifiers, the cDNA also gained a universal primer site through template switching. One entry per CDR3 protein results from TCRdb running MiXCR on the 5' RACE reads. The table lists about 690,000 distinct CDR3 sequences, 21% of them singletons. The same sample was also used in a study of T cells expressing NK-cell markers.

The rearrangement joins TRBV12-3 or TRBV12-4 to TRBJ2-7, with 7 bases identical to TRBD2. Sequencing was performed on PBMCs. The source of this sequence is a woman younger than 30 in good health. As DNA, the CDR3 is TGTGCCAGCAGTTCCCTGCGGGGCGGGAGTCGAATTAGATTAACCTACGAGCAGTACTTC. It yields the protein CASSSLRGGSRIRLTYEQYF.